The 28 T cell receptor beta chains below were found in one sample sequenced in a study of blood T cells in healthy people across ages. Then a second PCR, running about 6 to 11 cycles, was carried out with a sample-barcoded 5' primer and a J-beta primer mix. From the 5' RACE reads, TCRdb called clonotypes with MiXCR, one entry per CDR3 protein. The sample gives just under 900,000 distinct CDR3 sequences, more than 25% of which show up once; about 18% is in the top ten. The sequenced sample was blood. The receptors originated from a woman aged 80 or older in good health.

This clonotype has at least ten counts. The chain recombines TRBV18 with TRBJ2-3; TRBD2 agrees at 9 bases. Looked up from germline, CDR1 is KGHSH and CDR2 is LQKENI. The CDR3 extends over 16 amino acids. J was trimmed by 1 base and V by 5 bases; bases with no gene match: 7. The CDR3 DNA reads TGTGCCAGCTCAAGCGGGATAGCGGGAGGCACAGATACGCAGTATTTT. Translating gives CASSSGIAGGTDTQYF. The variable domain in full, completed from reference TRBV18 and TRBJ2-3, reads NAGVMQNPRHLVRRRGQEARLRCSPMKGHSHVYWYRQLPEEGLKFMVYLQKENIIDESGMPKERFSAEFPKEGPSILRIQQVVRGDSAAYFCASSSGIAGGTDTQYFGPGTRLTVL.

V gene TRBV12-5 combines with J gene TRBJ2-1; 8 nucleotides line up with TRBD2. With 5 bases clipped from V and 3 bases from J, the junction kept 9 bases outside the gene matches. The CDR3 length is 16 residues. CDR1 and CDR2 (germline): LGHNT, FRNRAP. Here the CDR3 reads CASGRYLSGSYNEQFF. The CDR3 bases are TGTGCTAGTGGTCGCTACCTAAGCGGGAGCTACAATGAGCAGTTCTTC.

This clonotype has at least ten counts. CDR3 protein: CASSSFGGEQFF. The DNA of the CDR3 is TGTGCCAGCAGCTCCTTCGGGGGTGAGCAGTTCTTC. J is TRBJ2-1 and V is TRBV7-2; possibly TRBD2 for D (6 bases). Trimming left V 4 bases short and J 9 bases short, with 10 bases between. Germline V CDR1 and CDR2: SGHTA, FQGNSA. The CDR3 spans 12 residues. Supplemented by reference TRBV7-2 and TRBJ2-1, the full variable domain reads GAGVSQSPSNKVTEKGKDVELRCDPISGHTALYWYRQSLGQGLEFLIYFQGNSAPDKSGLPSDRFSAERTGGSVSTLTIQRTQQEDSAVYLCASSSFGGEQFFGPGTRLTVL.

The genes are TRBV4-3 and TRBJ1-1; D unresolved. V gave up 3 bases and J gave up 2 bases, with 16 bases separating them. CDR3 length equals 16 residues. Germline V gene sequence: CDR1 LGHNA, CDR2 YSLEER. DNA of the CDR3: TGCGCCAGCAGCCATGCAGCACTGGTCCAAAACACTGAAGCTTTCTTT. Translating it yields CASSHAALVQNTEAFF.

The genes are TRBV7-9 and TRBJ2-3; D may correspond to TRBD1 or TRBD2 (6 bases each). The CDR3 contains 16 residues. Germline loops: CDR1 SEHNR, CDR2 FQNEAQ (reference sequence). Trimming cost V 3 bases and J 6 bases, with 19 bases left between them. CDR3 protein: CASSFGTGASGDTQYF. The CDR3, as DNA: TGTGCCAGCAGCTTCGGTACGGGGGCCAGCGGGGATACGCAGTATTTT.

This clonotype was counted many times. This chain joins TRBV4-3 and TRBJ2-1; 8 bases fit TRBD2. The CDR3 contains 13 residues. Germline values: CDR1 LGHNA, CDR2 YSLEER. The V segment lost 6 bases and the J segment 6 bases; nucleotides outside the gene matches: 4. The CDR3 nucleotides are TGCGCCAGCAGGACCAGCGGGAGCAATGAGCAGTTCTTC. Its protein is CASRTSGSNEQFF.

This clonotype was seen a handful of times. The CDR3 DNA sequence: TGTGCCAGCAGCCCAACTAGCGAAGTGAACACCGGGGAGCTGTTTTTT. It specifies CASSPTSEVNTGELFF. The chain carries TRBV7-2 and TRBJ2-2; 7 bases map to TRBD2. J lost 1 base, V lost 5 bases, and 7 bases had no gene match. This CDR3 comprises 16 residues. The germline V gene encodes CDR1 SGHTA and CDR2 FQGNSA.

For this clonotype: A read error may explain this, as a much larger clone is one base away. The CDR3 reads CARGVAGTYEQYF. Written as DNA, the CDR3 is TGTGCCAGGGGGGTAGCGGGAACCTACGAGCAGTACTTC. The chain employs TRBV12-3 or TRBV12-4 and TRBJ2-7, with TRBD2 identical over 8 bases. The CDR3 covers 13 residues. Trimming cost V 9 bases and J 2 bases; bases outside gene matches: 6.

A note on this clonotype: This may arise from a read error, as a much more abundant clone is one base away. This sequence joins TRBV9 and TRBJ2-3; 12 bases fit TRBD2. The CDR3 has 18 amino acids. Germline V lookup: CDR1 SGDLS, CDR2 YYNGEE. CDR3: CTSSTGLAGYTSTDTQYF. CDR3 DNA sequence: TGTACCAGCAGCACCGGACTAGCGGGGTATACTAGCACAGATACGCAGTATTTT.

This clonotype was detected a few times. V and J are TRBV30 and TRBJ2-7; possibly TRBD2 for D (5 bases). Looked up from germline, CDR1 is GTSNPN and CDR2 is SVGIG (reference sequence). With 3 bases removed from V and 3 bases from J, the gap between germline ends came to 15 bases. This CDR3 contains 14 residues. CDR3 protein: CAWSGNRNSYEQYF. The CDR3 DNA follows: TGTGCCTGGAGCGGGAACCGGAACAGCTACGAGCAGTACTTC.

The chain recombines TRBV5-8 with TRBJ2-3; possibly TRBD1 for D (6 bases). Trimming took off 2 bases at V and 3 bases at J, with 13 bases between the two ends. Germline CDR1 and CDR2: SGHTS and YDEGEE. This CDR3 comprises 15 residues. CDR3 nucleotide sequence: TGTGCCAGCAGCTTCGGGTTCCAGGGGACAGATACGCAGTATTTT. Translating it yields CASSFGFQGTDTQYF.

In nucleotides, the CDR3 is TGCAGTGCTCCTCAAAGCAGGGGGCAGGGCAATGAGCAGTTCTTC. This codes for CSAPQSRGQGNEQFF. The chain recombines TRBV20-1 with TRBJ2-1; 8 bases match TRBD1. This CDR3 has 15 residues. With V trimmed by 5 bases and J by 6 bases, 12 bases remained unmatched. CDR1 is DFQATT, CDR2 SNEGSKA, per germline (reference sequence).

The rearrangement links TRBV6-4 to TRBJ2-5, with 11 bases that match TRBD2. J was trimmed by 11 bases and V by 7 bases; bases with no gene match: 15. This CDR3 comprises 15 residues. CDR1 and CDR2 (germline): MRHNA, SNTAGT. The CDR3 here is CASKALAGGTGEQYF. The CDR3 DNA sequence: TGTGCCAGCAAAGCGCTAGCGGGGGGAACGGGGGAGCAGTACTTC.

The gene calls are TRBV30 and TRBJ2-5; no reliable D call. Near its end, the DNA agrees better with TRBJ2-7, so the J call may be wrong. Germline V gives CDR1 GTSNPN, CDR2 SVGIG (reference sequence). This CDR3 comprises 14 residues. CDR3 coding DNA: TGTGCCTGGAGTGGCCGTACCCGGGTCGCCGAGCAGTACTTC. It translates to CAWSGRTRVAEQYF.

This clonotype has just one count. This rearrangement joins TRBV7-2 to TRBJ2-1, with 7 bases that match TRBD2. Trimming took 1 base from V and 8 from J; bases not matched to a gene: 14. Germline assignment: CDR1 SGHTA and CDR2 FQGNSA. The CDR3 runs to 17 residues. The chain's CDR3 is CASSLVRPGLPRHEQFF. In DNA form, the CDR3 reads TGTGCCAGCAGCTTAGTCCGACCGGGACTACCGCGGCATGAGCAGTTCTTC.

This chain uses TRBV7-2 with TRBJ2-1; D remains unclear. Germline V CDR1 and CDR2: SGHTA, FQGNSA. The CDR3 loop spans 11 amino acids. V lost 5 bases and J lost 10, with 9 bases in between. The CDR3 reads CASSLLAEQFF. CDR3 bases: TGTGCCAGCAGCCTATTAGCCGAGCAGTTCTTC.

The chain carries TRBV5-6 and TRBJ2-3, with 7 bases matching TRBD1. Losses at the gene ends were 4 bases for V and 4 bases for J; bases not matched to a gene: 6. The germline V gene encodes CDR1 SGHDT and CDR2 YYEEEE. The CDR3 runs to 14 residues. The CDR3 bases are TGTGCCAGCAGCCACGGACAGGTTCCAGATACGCAGTATTTT. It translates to CASSHGQVPDTQYF.

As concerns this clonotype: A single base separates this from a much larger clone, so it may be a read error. For the CDR3, the DNA is TGTGCCATCAGGGAGTCGGGGGAACACTATGGCTACACCTTC. As protein: CAIRESGEHYGYTF. The gene calls are TRBV10-3 and TRBJ1-2, with a weak D call TRBD1 (5 bases). From germline, CDR1 is ENHRY and CDR2 SYGVKD. This CDR3 region has 14 residues.

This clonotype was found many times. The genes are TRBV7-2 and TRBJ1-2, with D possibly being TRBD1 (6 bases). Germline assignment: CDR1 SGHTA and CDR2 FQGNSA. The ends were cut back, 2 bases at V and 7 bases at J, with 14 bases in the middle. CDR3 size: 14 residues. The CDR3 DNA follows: TGTGCCAGCAGCTTAACCAGGGGAGGGGGTGGCTACACCTTC. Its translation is CASSLTRGGGGYTF.

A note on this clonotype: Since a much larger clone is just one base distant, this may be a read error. CDR3 sequence reads: CASSKGICDTDTQYF. DNA for the CDR3: TGTGCCAGCAGCAAGGGGATATGCGACACAGATACGCAGTATTTT. The rearrangement uses TRBV21-1 and TRBJ2-3. TRBV21-1 is noted as a pseudogene. This CDR3 spans 15 amino acids.

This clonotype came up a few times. The CDR3 is CSARGDRVTSSYNSPLHF. As DNA, the CDR3 is TGCAGTGCTAGAGGAGACAGGGTGACGAGCTCCTATAATTCACCCCTCCACTTT. The V and J genes are TRBV20-1 and TRBJ1-6, with TRBD1 matching 7 bases. This CDR3 spans 18 amino acids. Germline V gene data show CDR1 as DFQATT and CDR2 as SNEGSKA (reference sequence). The ends lost 1 base at V and 0 bases at J; junction bases unmatched: 9.

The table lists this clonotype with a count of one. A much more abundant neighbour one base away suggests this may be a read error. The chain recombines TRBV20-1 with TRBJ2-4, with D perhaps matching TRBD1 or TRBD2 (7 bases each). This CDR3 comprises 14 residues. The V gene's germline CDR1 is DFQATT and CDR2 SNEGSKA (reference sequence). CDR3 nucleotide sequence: TGCGGTGCGCGGGAGAAGGGGGCAAGAGGCATTCAGTACTTC. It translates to CGAREKGARGIQYF.

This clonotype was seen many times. Here the CDR3 reads CASSTPTVLNTEAFF. In DNA form, the CDR3 reads TGTGCCAGCAGTACCCCGACAGTCCTGAACACTGAAGCTTTCTTT. The chain recombines TRBV6-2 or TRBV6-3 with TRBJ1-1, with D possibly matching TRBD1 (5 bases). V dropped 5 bases and J dropped 0 bases, with 13 bases sitting between them. CDR1 MNHEY and CDR2 SVGEGT come from the germline V gene. The CDR3 is made up of 15 amino acids.

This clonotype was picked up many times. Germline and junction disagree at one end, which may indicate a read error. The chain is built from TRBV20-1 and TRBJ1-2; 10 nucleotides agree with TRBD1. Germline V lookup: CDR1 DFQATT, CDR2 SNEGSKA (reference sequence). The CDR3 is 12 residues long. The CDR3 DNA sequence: TGCAGTGCCAGAGGACAGGGGGATGGCTACACCTTC. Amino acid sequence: CSARGQGDGYTF.

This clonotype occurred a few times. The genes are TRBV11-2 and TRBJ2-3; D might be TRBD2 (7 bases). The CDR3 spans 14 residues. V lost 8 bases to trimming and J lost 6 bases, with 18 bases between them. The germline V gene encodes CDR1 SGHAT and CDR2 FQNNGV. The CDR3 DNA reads TGTGCCAGCCTAAGGGGGGGGGCATTGGATACGCAGTATTTT. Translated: CASLRGGALDTQYF.

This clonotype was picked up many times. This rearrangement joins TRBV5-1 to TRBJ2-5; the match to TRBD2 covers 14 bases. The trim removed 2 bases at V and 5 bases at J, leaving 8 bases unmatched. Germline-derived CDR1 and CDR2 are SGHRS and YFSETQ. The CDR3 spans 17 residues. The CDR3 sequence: CASSFRLAGGSSETQYF. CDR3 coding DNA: TGCGCCAGCAGCTTCCGACTAGCGGGGGGGTCAAGTGAGACCCAGTACTTC.

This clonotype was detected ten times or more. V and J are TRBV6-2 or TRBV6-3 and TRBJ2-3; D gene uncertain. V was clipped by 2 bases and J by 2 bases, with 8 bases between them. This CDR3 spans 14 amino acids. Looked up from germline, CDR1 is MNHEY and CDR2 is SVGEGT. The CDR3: CASSYVSYTDTQYF. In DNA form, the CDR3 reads TGTGCCAGCAGTTACGTCTCCTACACAGATACGCAGTATTTT.

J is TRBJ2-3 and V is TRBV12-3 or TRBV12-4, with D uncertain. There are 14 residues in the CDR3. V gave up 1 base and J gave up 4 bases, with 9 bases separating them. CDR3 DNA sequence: TGTGCCAGCAGTTTAGGTATGGCCGCAGATACGCAGTATTTT. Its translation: CASSLGMAADTQYF.